This T cell receptor (beta chain) was captured by sequencing in a study of blood T cell repertoires in COVID-19. Looking at the study overall: There were acute and convalescent COVID-19 samples, and they came from the United States, Italy and Spain. PBMCs, B-cell-depleted T cells, or T cells were the source of the cDNA or gDNA that made up the material.

Original handling: Reference gene primer amplification yielded estimated nucleated cell counts. Sequencing used immunoSEQ multiplex PCR; TCRdb keeps in-frame clones, though not all of them. V and J calls and clone size are as listed in that table; D and trimming were resolved from the DNA. The top ten clones hold more than 5.5% of a sample with under 300,000 clones, approximately 86% of them seen once. This CDR3 has 13 residues. V dropped 5 bases and J dropped 4 bases, with 11 bases sitting between them. This receptor was taken from a human donor in a cohort sampled during active COVID-19. Sequenced material: peripheral blood. V is TRBV12-3 or TRBV12-4 and J is TRBJ1-1; D gene ambiguous. The CDR3 nucleotides are TGTGCCAGCAGTCCATCCGAGGGCACTGAAGCTTTCTTT. It specifies CASSPSEGTEAFF.